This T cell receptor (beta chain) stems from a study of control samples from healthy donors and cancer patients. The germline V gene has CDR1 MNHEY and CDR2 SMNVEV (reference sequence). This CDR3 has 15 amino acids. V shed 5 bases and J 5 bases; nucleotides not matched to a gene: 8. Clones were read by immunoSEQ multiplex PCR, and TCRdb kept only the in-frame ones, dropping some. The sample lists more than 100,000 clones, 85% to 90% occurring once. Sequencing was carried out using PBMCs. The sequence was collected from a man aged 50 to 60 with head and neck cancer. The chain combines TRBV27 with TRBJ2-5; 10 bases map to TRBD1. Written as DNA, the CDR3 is TGTGCCAGCAGTCCCAGACAGGGGGCTGGGGAGACCCAGTACTTC. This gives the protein CASSPRQGAGETQYF.